The 30 T cell receptor beta chains listed next were all sequenced from one sample in a study of blood T cell repertoires in COVID-19. The protocol was immunoSEQ multiplex PCR, while the TCRdb copy is restricted to in-frame clones and leaves out a portion. Seen here are around 150,000 clones, roughly 90% observed once, and the top ten hold 6.5% to 8%. The sequenced sample was PBMCs or T cells enriched from blood (not recorded which). Receptor source: a woman between 45 and 65 years old who had recovered from COVID-19.

This chain's CDR3 is CASSLRRQGATEAFF. DNA for the CDR3: TGTGCCAGCAGCCTCCGTAGACAGGGCGCTACTGAAGCTTTCTTT. The rearrangement joins TRBV7-3 to TRBJ1-1; 7 bases line up with TRBD1. Looked up from germline, CDR1 is SGHTA and CDR2 is FQGTGA. The CDR3 runs 15 residues. V lost 5 bases, J lost 5 bases, and 11 bases stayed unmatched.

This rearrangement joins TRBV7-2 to TRBJ1-2; 8 nucleotides agree with TRBD1. CDR1 and CDR2 (germline): SGHTA, FQGNSA. This CDR3 is built from 15 residues. With V trimmed by 4 bases and J by 2 bases, 6 bases remained unmatched. The CDR3 is CASSYRGNLNYGYTF. CDR3 DNA sequence: TGTGCCAGCAGCTACAGGGGGAATCTAAACTATGGCTACACCTTC.

The V gene is TRBV10-3, the J gene TRBJ2-3; 7 bases align to TRBD1. The junction had 7 bases not matched to a gene; V was cut back by 6 bases and J by 1 base. CDR3 length: 15 amino acids. Germline CDR1 is ENHRY and CDR2 is SYGVKD. CDR3 loop: CAIRPQGERTDTQYF. DNA for the CDR3: TGTGCCATCAGACCCCAGGGGGAACGCACAGATACGCAGTATTTT.

V and J are TRBV28 and TRBJ1-5, with D maybe TRBD1 (5 bases). Deletions cut 3 bases from V and 3 bases from J, with 9 bases between. Looked up from germline, CDR1 is MDHEN and CDR2 is SYDVKM. This CDR3 has 14 amino acids. The CDR3 region is CASSLGGDNQPQHF. DNA for the CDR3: TGTGCCAGCAGTTTGGGGGGTGACAATCAGCCCCAGCATTTT.

The genes are TRBV6-5 and TRBJ1-6; the D gene is possibly TRBD1 (5 bases). Trimming removed 2 bases at V and 5 bases at J, with 10 bases between. The germline gives CDR1 MNHEY, CDR2 SVGAGI. The CDR3 is 15 residues long. The CDR3 region is CASSYVGRNNSPLHF. In nucleotides, the CDR3 is TGTGCCAGCAGTTACGTGGGGCGGAATAATTCACCCCTCCACTTT.

The CDR3 protein is CASSDPTGTGGISGYTF. CDR3 in DNA: TGTGCCAGCAGTGATCCAACTGGGACAGGGGGCATCAGTGGCTACACCTTC. The V gene is TRBV25-1, the J gene TRBJ1-2, with 12 bases fitting TRBD1. Germline V gives CDR1 MGHDK, CDR2 SYGVNS. This CDR3 has 17 residues. With 3 bases clipped from V and 7 bases from J, the junction kept 12 bases outside the gene matches.

The CDR3 nucleotides are TGTGCCAGCAGCTCCGGGACTAGCGGGGCCACAGATACGCAGTATTTT. Protein sequence: CASSSGTSGATDTQYF. The rearrangement uses TRBV7-3 and TRBJ2-3, with 13 bases that match TRBD2. V lost 4 bases to trimming and J lost 2 bases; unmatched junction nucleotides: 3. The CDR3 has 16 amino acids. Germline assignment: CDR1 SGHTA and CDR2 FQGTGA.

The chain couples TRBV19 to TRBJ2-1; a weak D match, TRBD2 (6 bases). The V and J ends lost 8 bases and 7 bases respectively, with 15 bases between them. CDR3 length equals 13 residues. CDR1 is LNHDA, CDR2 SQIVND, per germline (reference sequence). The CDR3 spells CASRSGVRNEQFF. DNA for the CDR3: TGTGCCAGTCGTTCGGGGGTGCGAAATGAGCAGTTCTTC.

J is TRBJ1-2 and V is TRBV9; D unresolved. The V gene lost 0 bases and the J gene lost 6 bases, with 15 bases spanning the gap. This CDR3 comprises 15 residues. Germline CDR1 SGDLS, CDR2 YYNGEE. CDR3 nucleotides: TGTGCCAGCAGCGTAGCGGGAGGGCGGCTAGATGGCTACACCTTC. It yields the protein CASSVAGGRLDGYTF.

This clone was counted a single time. The genes are TRBV10-2 and TRBJ1-5, with a tentative D call TRBD1 (6 bases). The germline V and J ends were trimmed by 8 bases and 3 bases, with 17 bases remaining between them. This CDR3 spans 15 amino acids. The germline V gene has CDR1 WSHSY and CDR2 SAAADI. The CDR3 reads CASSWTGGYNQPQHF. The CDR3, as DNA: TGCGCCAGCTCCTGGACGGGGGGCTACAATCAGCCCCAGCATTTT.

This clone was observed once. The chain links TRBV12-5 to TRBJ2-3; 9 nucleotides match TRBD2. The CDR3 is made up of 16 amino acids. The V gene's germline CDR1 is LGHNT and CDR2 FRNRAP. Trimming removed 5 bases from V and 6 bases from J; junction bases left unmatched: 12. The CDR3 nucleotides are TGTGCTAGTGGTCCCGGGACTAGCTTTTCGGCGGATACGCAGTATTTT. Protein product: CASGPGTSFSADTQYF.

The rearrangement links TRBV5-4 to TRBJ2-5; TRBD1 matches 8 bases. This CDR3 has 14 amino acids. V shed 4 bases and J 2 bases; nucleotides not matched to a gene: 4. Germline lookup yields CDR1 SGHNT and CDR2 YYREEE (reference sequence). The DNA for the CDR3 is TGTGCCAGCAGCCGGACAGGGAAACAAGAGACCCAGTACTTC. Translation: CASSRTGKQETQYF.

This sequence joins TRBV7-9 and TRBJ2-1, with a tentative D call TRBD2 (6 bases). Trimming stripped 4 bases from V and 2 bases from J, with 12 bases between. Germline CDR1 is SEHNR and CDR2 is FQNEAQ (reference sequence). CDR3 size: 15 residues. CDR3 DNA sequence: TGTGCCAGCAGCTCGCCGGGACTCGCCTACAATGAGCAGTTCTTC. Translated: CASSSPGLAYNEQFF.

This clone was detected a few times. This chain connects TRBV4-2 to TRBJ1-1; weak D call: TRBD1 (6 bases). The CDR3 runs 14 residues. V lost 0 bases, J lost 4 bases, and 9 bases lay in between. CDR1 and CDR2 (germline): LGHNA, YNFKEQ. This chain's CDR3 is CASSQEVGGTEAFF. The DNA of the CDR3 is TGTGCCAGCAGCCAAGAAGTAGGGGGCACTGAAGCTTTCTTT.

The chain uses TRBV9 and TRBJ1-3; D is uncertain. Trimming removed 0 bases at V and 4 bases at J, with 8 bases between. Per germline, CDR1 SGDLS and CDR2 YYNGEE. This CDR3 contains 14 residues. Here the CDR3 DNA reads TGTGCCAGCAGCGTAGCTACCGGGGGAAACACCATATATTTT. Protein sequence: CASSVATGGNTIYF.

The chain employs TRBV4-3 and TRBJ1-1; tentatively, D is TRBD1 (6 bases). V was trimmed by 5 bases and J by 5 bases, leaving 21 bases between them. The V gene's germline CDR1 is LGHNA and CDR2 YSLEER. The CDR3 totals 16 residues. The CDR3 loop is CASSTRRGAGGTEAFF. Here the CDR3 DNA reads TGCGCCAGCAGCACCCGGCGGGGGGCCGGTGGGACTGAAGCTTTCTTT.

The V and J genes are TRBV13 and TRBJ2-7; unclear D gene. Germline values: CDR1 PRHDT, CDR2 FYEKMQ (reference sequence). CDR3 size: 15 residues. Trimming removed 5 bases at V and 9 bases at J, with 23 bases between. CDR3 residues: CASSQTHYSLFGQYF. DNA of the CDR3: TGTGCCAGCAGCCAAACACACTACTCACTCTTTGGGCAGTACTTC.

The chain recombines TRBV7-8 with TRBJ2-5; TRBD2 agrees at 12 bases. Losses at the gene ends were 5 bases for V and 1 base for J; bases not matched to a gene: 5. CDR3 length: 16 residues. Germline V gene sequence: CDR1 SGHVS, CDR2 FQNEAQ. The CDR3 protein is CASSRRTSGAQETQYF. CDR3 DNA sequence: TGTGCCAGCAGCCGAAGGACTAGCGGGGCCCAAGAGACCCAGTACTTC.

The CDR3 region is CASSRHGTGNRYGYTF. As DNA, the CDR3 is TGCGCCAGCAGCCGTCATGGGACAGGGAACCGCTATGGCTACACCTTC. The chain joins TRBV5-1 to TRBJ1-2, with 9 bases identical to TRBD1. Germline CDR1 and CDR2: SGHRS and YFSETQ. The CDR3 is 16 residues long. Germline trimming cut 4 bases from V and 4 bases from J; bases unmatched to any gene: 11.

The chain links TRBV29-1 to TRBJ2-1; TRBD2 matches at 9 bases. The CDR3 spans 16 residues. V gave up 5 bases and J gave up 4 bases; unmatched junction bases: 12. Germline values: CDR1 SQVTM, CDR2 ANQGSEA. CDR3 region: CSVSHLASGVYNEQFF. CDR3 nucleotide sequence: TGCAGCGTTTCCCACCTCGCTAGCGGGGTATACAATGAGCAGTTCTTC.

CDR3 residues: CAIPQGAVNTGELFF. Here the CDR3 DNA reads TGTGCCATACCTCAGGGGGCCGTTAACACCGGGGAGCTGTTTTTT. The chain is built from TRBV5-8 and TRBJ2-2; TRBD1 matches at 8 bases. Looked up from germline, CDR1 is SGHTS and CDR2 is YDEGEE. Trimming cost V 9 bases and J 2 bases; bases outside gene matches: 9. The CDR3 has 15 amino acids.

The chain employs TRBV29-1 and TRBJ2-6, with D perhaps TRBD2 (6 bases). The CDR3 runs to 15 residues. Trimming cost V 2 bases and J 0 bases, with 8 bases left between them. Germline assignment: CDR1 SQVTM and CDR2 ANQGSEA. The CDR3 sequence is CSVERRDSGANVLTF. The CDR3 DNA is TGCAGCGTTGAACGGCGGGACTCTGGGGCCAACGTCCTGACTTTC. Using reference TRBV29-1 and TRBJ2-6 for the parts outside the CDR3, the full variable domain is SAVISQKPSRDICQRGTSLTIQCQVDSQVTMMFWYRQQPGQSLTLIATANQGSEATYESGFVIDKFPISRPNLTFSTLTVSNMSPEDSSIYLCSVERRDSGANVLTFGAGSRLTVL.

The V gene is TRBV3-1 (or the pseudogene TRBV3-2), the J gene TRBJ1-2; TRBD1 matches at 7 bases. The junction had 10 bases not matched to a gene; V was cut back by 1 base and J by 8 bases. The CDR3 is 15 residues long. The V gene's germline CDR1 is LGHDT and CDR2 YNNKEL (reference sequence). This chain's CDR3 is CASSQASQGPYGYTF. The CDR3 region has the DNA TGTGCCAGCAGCCAAGCCTCACAGGGGCCCTACGGCTACACCTTC.

This CDR3 is CASSLGDRVNEKLFF. As DNA, the CDR3 is TGTGCCAGCAGCTTAGGGGACAGAGTTAATGAAAAACTGTTTTTT. This rearrangement joins TRBV7-2 to TRBJ1-4, with 7 nucleotides matching TRBD1. The CDR3 extends over 15 amino acids. Unmatched junction bases numbered 3, after V lost 1 base and J lost 4 bases. Germline lookup yields CDR1 SGHTA and CDR2 FQGNSA.

This chain joins TRBV19 and TRBJ1-5; D is uncertain. The germline CDR1 and CDR2 sequences are LNHDA and SQIVND (reference sequence). This CDR3 comprises 13 residues. V was cut by 1 base and J by 5 bases, with 6 bases left in between. This CDR3 is CASSIVAHQPQHF. The CDR3 coding sequence is TGTGCCAGTAGTATAGTGGCACATCAGCCCCAGCATTTT.

A word on this clone: An end of the junction does not agree with germline; a read error may underlie this. J is TRBJ1-1 and V is TRBV7-6; 10 bases map to TRBD1. CDR3 length equals 16 residues. CDR1 is SGHVS, CDR2 FNYEAQ, per germline. The CDR3 bases are TGTGCCAGCAGCCCTAGACAGGGGGCGACCAACAGTGAAGCTTTCTTT. Amino acids: CASSPRQGATNSEAFF.

V gene TRBV7-3 combines with J gene TRBJ2-2, with 8 bases identical to TRBD2. The V gene end was trimmed by 2 bases and the J gene end by 4 bases; junction bases not matched to a gene: 3. This CDR3 comprises 15 residues. In germline, CDR1 is SGHTA, CDR2 FQGTGA. CDR3 protein: CASSLAGGATGELFF. CDR3 coding DNA: TGTGCCAGCAGCTTAGCCGGGGGGGCCACCGGGGAGCTGTTTTTT.

This chain joins TRBV29-1 and TRBJ2-1; TRBD2 matches at 7 bases. The length of the CDR3 is 12 residues. The V segment lost 7 bases and the J segment 9 bases; nucleotides outside the gene matches: 9. Germline V CDR1 and CDR2: SQVTM, ANQGSEA. DNA of the CDR3: TGCAGCGCTATGGCGGGGGTTGCTGAGCAGTTCTTC. It codes for CSAMAGVAEQFF.

This chain connects TRBV5-4 to TRBJ2-5, with a possible D match to TRBD2 (6 bases). Germline V gene data show CDR1 as SGHNT and CDR2 as YYREEE (reference sequence). V lost 3 bases to trimming and J lost 3 bases, with 18 bases between them. This CDR3 region has 16 residues. In DNA, the CDR3 is TGTGCCAGCAGCTGGGACCGGAGGGGCGGCAAAGAGACCCAGTACTTC. Translated: CASSWDRRGGKETQYF.

This clone was detected once. This sequence joins TRBV7-2 and TRBJ1-4, with 8 bases identical to TRBD1. V gave up 4 bases and J gave up 7 bases; unmatched junction bases: 8. The CDR3 is made up of 15 amino acids. Germline V gene sequence: CDR1 SGHTA, CDR2 FQGNSA. CDR3 bases: TGTGCCAGCAGCTGGAATCAGGGGGCCTTTGAAAAACTGTTTTTT. Its translation is CASSWNQGAFEKLFF. The whole variable domain, filled in from reference TRBV7-2 and TRBJ1-4, reads GAGVSQSPSNKVTEKGKDVELRCDPISGHTALYWYRQSLGQGLEFLIYFQGNSAPDKSGLPSDRFSAERTGGSVSTLTIQRTQQEDSAVYLCASSWNQGAFEKLFFGSGTQLSVL.